The following is a T cell receptor beta chain sequence with its context. Negative isolation yielded CD4+ and CD8+ T cells, and FACS enriched TEMRA cells. This record belongs to a study of CD8 T cells in Susac syndrome. The V end lost 2 bases, the J end lost 0 bases, and 10 bases lay between the germline ends. The CDR3 sequence is 15 residues long. Per the germline V gene, CDR1 is LNHNV and CDR2 is YYDKDF (reference sequence). With random hexamers, roughly 0.5 to 1 ug RNA was reverse transcribed. MiXCR, run by TCRdb on the immunoSEQ multiplex PCR reads, gives a single entry per CDR3 protein. The sample consists of some 100,000 distinct CDR3 sequences, about 95% of them appearing once.

The rearrangement links TRBV15 to TRBJ1-1, with a possible D match to TRBD1 (6 bases). The sequence came from a human donor in good health. Sequencing was done on a sample of CD4+ T cells from PBMCs. The DNA of the CDR3 is TGTGCCACCAGCAGACAACAGGGATTGAACACTGAAGCTTTCTTT. This translates into CATSRQQGLNTEAFF.